This T cell receptor (beta chain) comes out of a study of blood T cell repertoires in COVID-19. Study background: COVID-19 samples, acute and convalescent, were from the United States, Italy and Spain.

This clone was detected once. The repertoire was sequenced with immunoSEQ multiplex PCR; TCRdb's copy has only in-frame clones and lacks some. The profile shows roughly 200,000 clones, about 81% of them singletons. The CDR3 covers 15 residues. Germline CDR1 SGHNT, CDR2 YYREEE (reference sequence). Germline trimming cut 3 bases from V and 5 bases from J; bases unmatched to any gene: 10. Cohort 3 donors counted as recovered after two negative PCRs, clearance, or resolved symptoms. The chain combines TRBV5-4 with TRBJ1-2, with 7 bases aligning to TRBD1. The specimen was PBMCs or T cells enriched from blood (not recorded which). The clonotype originates from a middle-aged man who had recovered from COVID-19. The CDR3 here is CASSSGVGGAYGYTF. The CDR3 DNA is TGTGCCAGCAGCTCGGGGGTAGGGGGCGCATATGGCTACACCTTC.